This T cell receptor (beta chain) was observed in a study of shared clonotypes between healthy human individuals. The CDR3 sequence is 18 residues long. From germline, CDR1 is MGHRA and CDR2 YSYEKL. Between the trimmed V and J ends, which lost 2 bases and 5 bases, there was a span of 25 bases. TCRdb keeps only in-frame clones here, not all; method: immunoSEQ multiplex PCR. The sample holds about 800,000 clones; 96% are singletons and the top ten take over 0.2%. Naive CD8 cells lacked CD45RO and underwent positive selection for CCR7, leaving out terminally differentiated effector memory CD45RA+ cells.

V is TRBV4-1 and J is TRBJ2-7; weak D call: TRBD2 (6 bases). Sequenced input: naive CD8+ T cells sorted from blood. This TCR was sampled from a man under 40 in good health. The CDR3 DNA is TGCGCCAGCAGCCAAAATCGGGAGATTCTGCCCCCCCGTCACGAGCAGTACTTC. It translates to CASSQNREILPPRHEQYF.